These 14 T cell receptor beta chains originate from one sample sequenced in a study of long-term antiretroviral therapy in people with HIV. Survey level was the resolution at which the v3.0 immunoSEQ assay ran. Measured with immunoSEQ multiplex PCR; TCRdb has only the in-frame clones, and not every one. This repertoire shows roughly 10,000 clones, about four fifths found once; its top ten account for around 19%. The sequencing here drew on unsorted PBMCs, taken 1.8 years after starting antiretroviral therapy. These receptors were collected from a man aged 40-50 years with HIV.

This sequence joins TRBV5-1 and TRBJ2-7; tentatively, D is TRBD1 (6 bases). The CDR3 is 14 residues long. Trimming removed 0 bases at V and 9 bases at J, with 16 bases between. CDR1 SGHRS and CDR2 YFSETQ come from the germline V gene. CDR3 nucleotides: TGCGCCAGCAGCTTGGGAACAGGGATCGAGGGGCAGTACTTC. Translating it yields CASSLGTGIEGQYF.

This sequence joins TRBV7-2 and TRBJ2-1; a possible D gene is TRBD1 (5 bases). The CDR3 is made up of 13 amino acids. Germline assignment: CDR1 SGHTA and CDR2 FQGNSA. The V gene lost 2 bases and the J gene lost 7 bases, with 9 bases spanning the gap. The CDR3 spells CASSLSSGNEQFF. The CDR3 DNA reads TGTGCCAGCAGCTTATCGTCAGGGAATGAGCAGTTCTTC.

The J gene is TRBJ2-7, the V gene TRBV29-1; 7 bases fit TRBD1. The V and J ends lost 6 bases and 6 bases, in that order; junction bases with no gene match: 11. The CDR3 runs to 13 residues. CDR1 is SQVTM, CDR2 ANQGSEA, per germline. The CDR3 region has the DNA TGCAGCGTCAAGGTGGAACCAGGGGGCGAGCAGTACTTC. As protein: CSVKVEPGGEQYF.

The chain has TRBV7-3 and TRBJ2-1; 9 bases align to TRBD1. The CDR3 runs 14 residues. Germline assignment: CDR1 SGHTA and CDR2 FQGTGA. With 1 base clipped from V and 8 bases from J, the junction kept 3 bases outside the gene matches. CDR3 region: CASSLMGQGHEQFF. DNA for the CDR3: TGTGCCAGCAGCTTAATGGGACAGGGCCATGAGCAGTTCTTC.

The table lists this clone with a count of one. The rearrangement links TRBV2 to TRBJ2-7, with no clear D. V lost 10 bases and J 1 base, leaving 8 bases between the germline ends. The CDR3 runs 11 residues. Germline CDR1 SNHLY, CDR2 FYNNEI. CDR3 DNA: TGTGCCACTACACCGTCCTACGAGCAGTACTTC. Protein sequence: CATTPSYEQYF.

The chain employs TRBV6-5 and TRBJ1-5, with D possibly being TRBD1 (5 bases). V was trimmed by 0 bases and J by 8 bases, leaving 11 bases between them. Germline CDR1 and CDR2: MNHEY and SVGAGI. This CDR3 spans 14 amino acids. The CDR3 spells CASSYSGGNEPQHF. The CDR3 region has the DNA TGTGCCAGCAGTTACTCTGGGGGGAATGAGCCCCAGCATTTT.

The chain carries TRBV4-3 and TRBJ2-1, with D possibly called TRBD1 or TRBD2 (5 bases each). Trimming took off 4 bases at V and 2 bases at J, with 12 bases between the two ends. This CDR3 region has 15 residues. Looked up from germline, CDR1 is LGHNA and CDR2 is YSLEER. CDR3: CASSRDGDPYNEQFF. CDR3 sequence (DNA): TGCGCCAGCAGCCGGGACGGGGACCCCTACAATGAGCAGTTCTTC.

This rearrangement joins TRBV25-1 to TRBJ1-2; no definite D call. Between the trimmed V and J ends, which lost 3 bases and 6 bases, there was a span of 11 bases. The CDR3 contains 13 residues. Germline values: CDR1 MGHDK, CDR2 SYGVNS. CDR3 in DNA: TGTGCCAGCAGTGATTGGTCGGTTCATGGCTACACCTTC. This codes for CASSDWSVHGYTF.

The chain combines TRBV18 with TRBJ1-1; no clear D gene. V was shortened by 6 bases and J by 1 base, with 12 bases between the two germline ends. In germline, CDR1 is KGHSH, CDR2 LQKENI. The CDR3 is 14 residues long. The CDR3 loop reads CASSPALANTEAFF. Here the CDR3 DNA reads TGTGCCAGCTCCCCAGCCCTGGCGAACACTGAAGCTTTCTTT. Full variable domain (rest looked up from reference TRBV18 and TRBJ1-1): NAGVMQNPRHLVRRRGQEARLRCSPMKGHSHVYWYRQLPEEGLKFMVYLQKENIIDESGMPKERFSAEFPKEGPSILRIQQVVRGDSAAYFCASSPALANTEAFFGQGTRLTVV.

CDR3 loop: CASSLYLMATYEQYF. CDR3 nucleotides: TGTGCCAGCAGTTTATACCTCATGGCCACCTACGAGCAGTACTTC. This chain connects TRBV28 to TRBJ2-7, with D hard to call. The CDR3 covers 15 residues. Germline-derived CDR1 and CDR2 are MDHEN and SYDVKM. The V gene lost 1 base and the J gene lost 2 bases, with 12 bases spanning the gap.

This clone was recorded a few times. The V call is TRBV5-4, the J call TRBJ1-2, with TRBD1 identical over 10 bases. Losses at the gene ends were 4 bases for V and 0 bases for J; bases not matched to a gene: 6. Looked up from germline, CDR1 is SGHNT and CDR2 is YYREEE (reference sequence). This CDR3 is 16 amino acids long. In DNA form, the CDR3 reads TGTGCCAGCAGCCTGGGGACAGGGGCTTCTAACTATGGCTACACCTTC. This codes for CASSLGTGASNYGYTF.

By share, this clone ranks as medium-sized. The CDR3 coding sequence is TGTGCCAGCTCACCGGGGACAGGAGCCTACGAGCAGTACTTC. Amino acids: CASSPGTGAYEQYF. The chain recombines TRBV18 with TRBJ2-7, with 8 bases fitting TRBD1. The trim removed 3 bases at V and 2 bases at J, leaving 3 bases unmatched. In germline, CDR1 is KGHSH, CDR2 LQKENI. The CDR3 is 14 residues long. The variable domain in full, completed from reference TRBV18 and TRBJ2-7, reads NAGVMQNPRHLVRRRGQEARLRCSPMKGHSHVYWYRQLPEEGLKFMVYLQKENIIDESGMPKERFSAEFPKEGPSILRIQQVVRGDSAAYFCASSPGTGAYEQYFGPGTRLTVT.

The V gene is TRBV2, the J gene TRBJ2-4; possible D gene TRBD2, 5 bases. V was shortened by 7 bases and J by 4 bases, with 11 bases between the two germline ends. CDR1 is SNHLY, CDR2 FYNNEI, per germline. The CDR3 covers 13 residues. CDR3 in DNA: TGTGCCAGCACCCATCGGGGTAAAAACATTCAGTACTTC. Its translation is CASTHRGKNIQYF. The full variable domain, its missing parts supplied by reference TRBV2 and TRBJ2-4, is EPEVTQTPSHQVTQMGQEVILRCVPISNHLYFYWYRQILGQKVEFLVSFYNNEISEKSEIFDDQFSVERPDGSNFTLKIRSTKLEDSAMYFCASTHRGKNIQYFGAGTRLSVL.

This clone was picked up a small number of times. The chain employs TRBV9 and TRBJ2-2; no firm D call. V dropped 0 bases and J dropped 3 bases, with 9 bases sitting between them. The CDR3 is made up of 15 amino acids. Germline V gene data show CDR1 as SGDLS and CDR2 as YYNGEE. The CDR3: CASSVETVHTGELFF. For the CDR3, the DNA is TGTGCCAGCAGCGTAGAAACAGTACACACCGGGGAGCTGTTTTTT.